This T cell receptor (beta chain) was captured in a study of technical replicates of blood from several donors. The table came from immunoSEQ multiplex PCR; TCRdb's copy has only in-frame clones and leaves some out. The sample lists 68,000 or so clones; nearly 98% were seen once. The CDR3 is 12 amino acids. The germline CDR1 and CDR2 sequences are MNHNS and SASEGT. Germline trimming cut 11 bases from V and 4 bases from J; bases unmatched to any gene: 6. The sample taken for sequencing was T cells isolated from PBMCs. V and J are TRBV6-1 and TRBJ1-1, with TRBD1 identical over 8 bases. This TCR was recovered from a human donor in good health. DNA for the CDR3: TGTGCCCACACCCAGGGGGCCACTGAAGCTTTCTTT. Translating it yields CAHTQGATEAFF.